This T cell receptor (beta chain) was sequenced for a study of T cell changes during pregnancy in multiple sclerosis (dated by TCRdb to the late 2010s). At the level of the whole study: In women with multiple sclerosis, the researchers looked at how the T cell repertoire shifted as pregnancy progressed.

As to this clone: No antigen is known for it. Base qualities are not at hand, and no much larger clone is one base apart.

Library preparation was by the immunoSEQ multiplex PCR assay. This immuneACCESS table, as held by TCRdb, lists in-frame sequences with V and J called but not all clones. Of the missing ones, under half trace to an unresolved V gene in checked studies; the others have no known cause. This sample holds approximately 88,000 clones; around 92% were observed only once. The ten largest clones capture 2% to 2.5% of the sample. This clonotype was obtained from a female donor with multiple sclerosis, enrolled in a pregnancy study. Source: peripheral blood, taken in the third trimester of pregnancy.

The DNA sequence is as follows: TGTGCCAGCAGCCAGACTGACAGTCTCCCCCACGAGCAGTACTTC. The encoded protein is CASSQTDSLPHEQYF. This receptor chain uses TRBV14 and TRBJ2-7; tentative D gene TRBD1, with 5 bases matching. V is shortened by 3 bases, J by 5 bases, and the region joining them spans 17 bases. Spanning cysteine to phenylalanine, the CDR3 consists of 15 amino acids. Left in the record is the CDR3 DNA by itself, 45 bases read in frame from the first base. The germline V gene encodes CDR1 SGHDN and CDR2 FVKESK.